This is a list of T cell receptor beta chains from one sample in a study of T cell repertoires in cytomegalovirus infection. Each CDR3 protein is one row after TCRdb ran MiXCR on the reads. The table includes around 450,000 distinct CDR3 sequences, about 11% detected once. Sequencing was carried out using PBMCs. The receptor set was obtained from a human donor in good health (CMV status not recorded). Some clones in this sample may be carry-over from other donors' samples. Each CDR3 is given with its conserved first and last residue. Each record gives: V gene, J gene, D gene, clone size, CDR3 protein, CDR3 DNA. The D gene is left open where the match is weak. Not every row has a clone size; where given, it reads once, few, many or a size class.

V: TRBV28
J: TRBJ1-2
D: TRBD1
size: many
CDR3: CASSQERTGNYGYTF
DNA: TGTGCCAGCAGTCAGGAGAGGACAGGGAACTATGGCTACACCTTC

V: TRBV30
J: TRBJ2-2
D: NA
size: NA
CDR3: CAWNSYGANTGELFF
DNA: TGTGCCTGGAATAGCTATGGGGCGAACACCGGGGAGCTGTTTTTT

V: TRBV6-2/TRBV6-3
J: TRBJ2-7
D: TRBD2
size: many
CDR3: CASSYSIGLAGSYEQYF
DNA: TGTGCCAGCAGTTACTCGATTGGACTAGCCGGCTCCTACGAGCAGTACTTC

V: TRBV25-1
J: TRBJ1-2
D: NA
size: few
CDR3: CASSRTTFGYTF
DNA: TGTGCCAGCAGTAGGACTACCTTTGGCTACACCTTC

V: TRBV20-1
J: TRBJ2-5
D: TRBD2
size: few
CDR3: CSAKAGGTETQYF
DNA: TGCAGTGCTAAAGCGGGGGGCACAGAGACCCAGTACTTC

V: TRBV7-2
J: TRBJ1-6
D: NA
size: many
CDR3: CASSFSIDSPLHF
DNA: TGTGCCAGCAGCTTTTCTATCGATTCACCCCTCCACTTT

V: TRBV24-1
J: TRBJ2-1
D: NA
size: few
CDR3: CATSDLNAPHEQFF
DNA: TGTGCCACCAGTGATTTGAACGCTCCCCATGAGCAGTTCTTC

V: TRBV29-1
J: TRBJ2-5
D: TRBD2
size: few
CDR3: CSVDRTASGSLETQYF
DNA: TGCAGCGTTGACCGGACGGCTAGCGGGAGCTTGGAGACCCAGTACTTC

V: TRBV10-3
J: TRBJ1-1
D: NA
size: many
CDR3: CAITGEAGFEAFF
DNA: TGTGCCATCACAGGGGAAGCGGGATTTGAAGCTTTCTTT

V: TRBV18
J: TRBJ1-6
D: NA
size: NA
CDR3: CASSPGTGKDSPLHF
DNA: TGTGCCAGCTCACCGGGGACCGGGAAGGATTCACCCCTCCACTTT

V: TRBV11-2
J: TRBJ1-1
D: NA
size: few
CDR3: CASSLGSADEAFF
DNA: TGTGCCAGCAGCTTGGGGTCTGCGGATGAAGCTTTCTTT

V: TRBV29-1
J: TRBJ2-3
D: TRBD2
size: few
CDR3: CSAPSGGSTDTQYF
DNA: TGCAGCGCCCCATCGGGGGGTAGCACAGATACGCAGTATTTT

V: TRBV28
J: TRBJ2-1
D: TRBD2
size: NA
CDR3: CASSPGLAVTNEQFF
DNA: TGTGCCAGCAGCCCCGGACTAGCGGTAACTAATGAGCAGTTCTTC

V: TRBV19
J: TRBJ2-1
D: TRBD2
size: few
CDR3: CASSIQRGGSYNEQFF
DNA: TGTGCCAGTAGTATCCAGCGGGGGGGCTCCTACAATGAGCAGTTCTTC

V: TRBV3-1
J: TRBJ2-5
D: TRBD1
size: many
CDR3: CASSQRTGGVETQYF
DNA: TGTGCCAGCAGCCAAAGGACAGGGGGCGTCGAGACCCAGTACTTC

V: TRBV6-6
J: TRBJ2-3
D: NA
size: many
CDR3: CASSYFDGSTDTQYF
DNA: TGTGCCAGCAGTTACTTTGACGGAAGCACAGATACGCAGTATTTT

V: TRBV13
J: TRBJ2-4
D: TRBD2
size: many
CDR3: CASSNSRLAGGGIQYF
DNA: TGTGCCAGCAGCAACTCCCGACTAGCGGGAGGGGGCATTCAGTACTTC

V: TRBV19
J: TRBJ1-5
D: NA
size: NA
CDR3: CASKKEGGNQPQHF
DNA: TGTGCCAGTAAGAAGGAAGGAGGAAATCAGCCCCAGCATTTT

V: TRBV7-3
J: TRBJ2-3
D: TRBD2
size: many
CDR3: CASSPVAGARTDTQYF
DNA: TGTGCCAGCAGCCCCGTAGCGGGGGCCCGCACAGATACGCAGTATTTT

V: TRBV19
J: TRBJ1-1
D: NA
size: few
CDR3: CASSIWDTGSNTEAFF
DNA: TGTGCCAGTAGTATTTGGGACACCGGCTCGAACACTGAAGCTTTCTTT

V: TRBV18
J: TRBJ2-6
D: NA
size: NA
CDR3: CASSPMVSGANVLTF
DNA: TGTGCCAGCTCACCAATGGTCTCTGGGGCCAACGTCCTGACTTTC

V: TRBV10-3
J: TRBJ1-2
D: TRBD1
size: many
CDR3: CAITGQDNYGYTF
DNA: TGTGCCATCACCGGACAGGATAACTATGGCTACACCTTC

V: TRBV14
J: TRBJ1-3
D: TRBD1
size: many
CDR3: CASSQLGQTGNTIYF
DNA: TGTGCCAGCAGCCAGCTGGGACAGACTGGAAACACCATATATTTT

V: TRBV7-9
J: TRBJ2-3
D: NA
size: many
CDR3: CASLRATDTQYF
DNA: TGTGCCAGCCTACGAGCTACAGATACGCAGTATTTT

V: TRBV5-6
J: TRBJ2-7
D: NA
size: many
CDR3: CASSLSMSSYEQYF
DNA: TGTGCCAGCAGCCTCTCCATGAGCTCCTACGAGCAGTACTTC

V: TRBV6-5
J: TRBJ1-6
D: TRBD1
size: NA
CDR3: CASSYGTGLHNSPLHF
DNA: TGTGCCAGCAGTTACGGGACAGGGCTGCATAATTCACCCCTCCACTTT

V: TRBV29-1
J: TRBJ2-3
D: NA
size: many
CDR3: CSVHKQSDTQYF
DNA: TGCAGCGTACACAAACAGAGCGATACGCAGTATTTT

V: TRBV6-6
J: TRBJ2-3
D: TRBD2
size: few
CDR3: CASSYIVAGGFDTDTQYF
DNA: TGTGCCAGCAGTTACATAGTAGCGGGGGGTTTCGACACAGATACGCAGTATTTT

V: TRBV20-1
J: TRBJ2-7
D: NA
size: few
CDR3: CSARDRNHYEQYF
DNA: TGCAGTGCTAGAGATCGGAACCACTACGAGCAGTACTTC

V: TRBV12-3/TRBV12-4
J: TRBJ1-2
D: NA
size: many
CDR3: CASSLGPGGYTF
DNA: TGTGCCAGCAGCTTAGGCCCGGGAGGCTACACCTTC

V: TRBV6-1
J: TRBJ2-7
D: NA
size: many
CDR3: CASSERALRLIVEQYF
DNA: TGTGCCAGCAGTGAAAGGGCCCTCCGACTCATTGTCGAGCAGTACTTC

V: TRBV14
J: TRBJ2-3
D: NA
size: many
CDR3: CASSQGGTRKPDTQYF
DNA: TGTGCCAGCAGCCAAGGAGGGACGAGGAAGCCAGATACGCAGTATTTT

V: TRBV6-5
J: TRBJ1-2
D: NA
size: many
CDR3: CASSQGLGYGYTF
DNA: TGTGCCAGCAGCCAGGGGCTGGGGTATGGCTACACCTTC

V: TRBV2
J: TRBJ1-1
D: NA
size: many
CDR3: CASRRFRDTEAFF
DNA: TGTGCCAGCCGACGGTTCAGGGACACTGAAGCTTTCTTT

V: TRBV7-9
J: TRBJ2-1
D: NA
size: few
CDR3: CASSSSEQFF
DNA: TGTGCCAGCAGCTCGTCTGAGCAGTTCTTC

V: TRBV24-1
J: TRBJ2-6
D: NA
size: few
CDR3: CATSARTGASGANVLTF
DNA: TGTGCCACCAGTGCCAGGACTGGAGCCTCTGGGGCCAACGTCCTGACTTTC

V: TRBV6-5
J: TRBJ1-6
D: NA
size: many
CDR3: CASRPTLSSYNSPLHF
DNA: TGTGCCAGCAGGCCGACACTAAGCTCCTATAATTCACCCCTCCACTTT

V: TRBV20-1
J: TRBJ2-1
D: TRBD2
size: few
CDR3: CSARTSGEAWNEQFF
DNA: TGCAGTGCTAGGACTAGCGGAGAGGCGTGGAATGAGCAGTTCTTC

V: TRBV4-1
J: TRBJ1-1
D: NA
size: many
CDR3: CASSQKGRVPPPFPVNTEAFF
DNA: TGCGCCAGCAGCCAAAAAGGGCGGGTCCCACCGCCCTTCCCCGTGAACACTGAAGCTTTCTTT

V: TRBV5-4
J: TRBJ1-2
D: TRBD1
size: NA
CDR3: CASSWWTGGYGYTF
DNA: TGTGCCAGCAGCTGGTGGACAGGGGGATATGGCTACACCTTC

V: TRBV12-3/TRBV12-4
J: TRBJ1-1
D: NA
size: NA
CDR3: CASSFSRRNTEAFF
DNA: TGTGCCAGCAGTTTTTCTCGACGGAACACTGAAGCTTTCTTT

V: TRBV23-1
J: TRBJ2-1
D: TRBD2
size: NA
CDR3: CASSQSGGSSYNEQFF
DNA: TGCGCCAGCAGTCAATCTGGCGGGAGCTCCTACAATGAGCAGTTCTTC

V: TRBV14
J: TRBJ1-1
D: NA
size: many
CDR3: CASSQHTEFIMNTEAFF
DNA: TGTGCCAGCAGCCAACATACAGAGTTTATCATGAACACTGAAGCTTTCTTT

V: TRBV5-1
J: TRBJ2-5
D: NA
size: many
CDR3: CASSLLYGDGPRETQYF
DNA: TGCGCCAGCAGCTTGCTGTATGGGGATGGTCCTAGAGAGACCCAGTACTTC

V: TRBV3-1
J: TRBJ1-2
D: NA
size: few
CDR3: CASSQVPENYGYTF
DNA: TGTGCCAGCAGCCAAGTCCCGGAGAACTATGGCTACACCTTC

V: TRBV28
J: TRBJ2-1
D: NA
size: few
CDR3: CASSYGSPSYNEQFF
DNA: TGTGCCAGCAGTTACGGGAGCCCCTCCTACAATGAGCAGTTCTTC

V: TRBV7-9
J: TRBJ2-7
D: TRBD1
size: many
CDR3: CASSSTGENEQYF
DNA: TGTGCCAGCAGCTCGACAGGGGAGAACGAGCAGTACTTC

V: TRBV28
J: TRBJ1-2
D: NA
size: many
CDR3: CASSLNTGYGYTF
DNA: TGTGCCAGCAGTTTAAACACAGGCTATGGCTACACCTTC

V: TRBV5-1
J: TRBJ2-6
D: NA
size: NA
CDR3: CASSLTGSNSGANVLTF
DNA: TGCGCCAGCAGCTTGACAGGATCTAACTCTGGGGCCAACGTCCTGACTTTC